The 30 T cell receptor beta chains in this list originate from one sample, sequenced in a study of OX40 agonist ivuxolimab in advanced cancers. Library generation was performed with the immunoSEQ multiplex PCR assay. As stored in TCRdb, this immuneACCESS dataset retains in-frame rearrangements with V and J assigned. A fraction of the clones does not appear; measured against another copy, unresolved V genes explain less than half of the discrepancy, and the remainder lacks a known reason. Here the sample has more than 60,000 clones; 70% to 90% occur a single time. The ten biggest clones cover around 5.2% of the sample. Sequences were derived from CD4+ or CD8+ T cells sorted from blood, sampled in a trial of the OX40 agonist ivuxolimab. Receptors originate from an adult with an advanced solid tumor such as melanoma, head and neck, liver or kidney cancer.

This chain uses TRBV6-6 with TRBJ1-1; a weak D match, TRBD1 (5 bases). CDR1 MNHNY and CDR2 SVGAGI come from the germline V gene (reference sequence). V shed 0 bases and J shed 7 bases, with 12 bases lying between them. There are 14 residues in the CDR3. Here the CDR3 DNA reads TGTGCCAGCAGTTACTCGGGGCTACACGATGAAGCTTTCTTT. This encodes CASSYSGLHDEAFF.

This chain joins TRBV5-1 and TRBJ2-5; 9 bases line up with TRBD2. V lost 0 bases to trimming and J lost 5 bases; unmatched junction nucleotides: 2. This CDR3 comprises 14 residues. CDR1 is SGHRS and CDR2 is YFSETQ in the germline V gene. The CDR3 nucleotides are TGCGCCAGCAGCTTGGTAGCGGGAGAGGAGACCCAGTACTTC. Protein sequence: CASSLVAGEETQYF.

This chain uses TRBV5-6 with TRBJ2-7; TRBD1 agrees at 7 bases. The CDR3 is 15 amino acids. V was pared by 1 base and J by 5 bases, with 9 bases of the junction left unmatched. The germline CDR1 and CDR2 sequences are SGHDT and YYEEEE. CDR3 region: CASSLWGRGIHEQYF. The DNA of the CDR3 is TGTGCCAGCAGCTTGTGGGGCAGGGGGATCCACGAGCAGTACTTC.

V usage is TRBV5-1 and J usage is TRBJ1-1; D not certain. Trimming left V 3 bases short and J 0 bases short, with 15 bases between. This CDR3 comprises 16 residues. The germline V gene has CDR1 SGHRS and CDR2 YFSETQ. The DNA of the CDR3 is TGCGCCAGCAGCTCCGCCGCTACTCCCTTGAACACTGAAGCTTTCTTT. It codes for CASSSAATPLNTEAFF.

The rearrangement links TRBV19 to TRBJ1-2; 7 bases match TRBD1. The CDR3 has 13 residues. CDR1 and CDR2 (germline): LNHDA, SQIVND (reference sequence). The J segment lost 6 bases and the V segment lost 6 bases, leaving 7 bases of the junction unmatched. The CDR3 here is CASSIGQDDGYTF. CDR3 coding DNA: TGTGCCAGTAGCATCGGACAGGACGATGGCTACACCTTC.

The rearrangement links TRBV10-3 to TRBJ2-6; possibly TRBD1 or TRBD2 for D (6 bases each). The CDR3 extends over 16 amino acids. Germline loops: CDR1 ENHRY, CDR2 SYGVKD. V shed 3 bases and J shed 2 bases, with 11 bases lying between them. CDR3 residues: CAISDSGAPGANVLTF. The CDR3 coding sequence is TGTGCCATCAGTGATTCGGGGGCCCCTGGGGCCAACGTCCTGACTTTC.

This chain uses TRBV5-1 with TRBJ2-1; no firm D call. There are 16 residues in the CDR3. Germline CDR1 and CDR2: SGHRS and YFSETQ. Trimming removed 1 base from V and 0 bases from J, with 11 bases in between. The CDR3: CASSLQAQSSYNEQFF. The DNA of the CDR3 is TGCGCCAGCAGCTTGCAAGCCCAAAGCTCCTACAATGAGCAGTTCTTC.

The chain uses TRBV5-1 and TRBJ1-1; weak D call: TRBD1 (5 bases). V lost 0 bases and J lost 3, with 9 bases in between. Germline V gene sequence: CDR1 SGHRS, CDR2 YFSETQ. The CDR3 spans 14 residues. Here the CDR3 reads CASSLVQGYTEAFF. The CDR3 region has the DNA TGCGCCAGCAGCTTGGTCCAGGGCTACACTGAAGCTTTCTTT. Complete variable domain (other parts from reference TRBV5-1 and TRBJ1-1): KAGVTQTPRYLIKTRGQQVTLSCSPISGHRSVSWYQQTPGQGLQFLFEYFSETQRNKGNFPGRFSGRQFSNSRSEMNVSTLELGDSALYLCASSLVQGYTEAFFGQGTRLTVV.

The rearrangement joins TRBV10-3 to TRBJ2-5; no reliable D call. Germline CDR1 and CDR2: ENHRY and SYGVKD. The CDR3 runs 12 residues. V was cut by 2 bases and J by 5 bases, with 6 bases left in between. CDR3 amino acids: CAISEVTETQYF. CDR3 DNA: TGTGCCATCAGTGAGGTGACGGAGACCCAGTACTTC.

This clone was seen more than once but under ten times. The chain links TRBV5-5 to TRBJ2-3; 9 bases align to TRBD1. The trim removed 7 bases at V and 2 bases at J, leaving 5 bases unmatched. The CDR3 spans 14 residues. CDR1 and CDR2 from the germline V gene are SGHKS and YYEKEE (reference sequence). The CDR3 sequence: CASHRDRDTDTQYF. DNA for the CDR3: TGTGCCAGCCACCGGGACAGGGACACAGATACGCAGTATTTT.

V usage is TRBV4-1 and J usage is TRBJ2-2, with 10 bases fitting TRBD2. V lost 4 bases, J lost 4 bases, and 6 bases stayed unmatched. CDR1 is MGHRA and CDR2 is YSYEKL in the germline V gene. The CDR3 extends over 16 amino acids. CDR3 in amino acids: CASSRFSGGPTGELFF. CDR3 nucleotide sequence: TGCGCCAGCAGCCGTTTTAGCGGGGGGCCCACCGGGGAGCTGTTTTTT.

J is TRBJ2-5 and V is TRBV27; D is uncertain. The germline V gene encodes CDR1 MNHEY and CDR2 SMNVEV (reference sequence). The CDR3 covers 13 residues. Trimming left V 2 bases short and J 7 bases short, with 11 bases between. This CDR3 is CASSLLPPRTQYF. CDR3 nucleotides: TGTGCCAGCAGTTTACTGCCTCCGCGGACCCAGTACTTC.

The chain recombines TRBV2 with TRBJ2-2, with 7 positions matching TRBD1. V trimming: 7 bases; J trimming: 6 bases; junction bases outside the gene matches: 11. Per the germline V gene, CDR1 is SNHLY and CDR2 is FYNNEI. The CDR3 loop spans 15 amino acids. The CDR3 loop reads CASTPVLTGAGELFF. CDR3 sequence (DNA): TGTGCCAGCACCCCCGTTTTAACAGGGGCCGGGGAGCTGTTTTTT.

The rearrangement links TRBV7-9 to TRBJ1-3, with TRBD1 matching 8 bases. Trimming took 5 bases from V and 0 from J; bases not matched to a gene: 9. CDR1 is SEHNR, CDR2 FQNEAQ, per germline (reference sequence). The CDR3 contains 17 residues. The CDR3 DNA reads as TGTGCCAGCAGCCTGGACAGGGTCCAATACTCTGGAAACACCATATATTTT. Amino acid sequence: CASSLDRVQYSGNTIYF.

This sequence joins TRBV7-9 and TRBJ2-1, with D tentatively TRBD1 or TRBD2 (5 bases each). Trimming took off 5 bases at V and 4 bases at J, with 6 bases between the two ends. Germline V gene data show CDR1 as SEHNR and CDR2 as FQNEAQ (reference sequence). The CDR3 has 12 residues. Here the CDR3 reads CASSGTYNEQFF. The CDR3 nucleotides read TGTGCCAGCAGCGGGACGTACAATGAGCAGTTCTTC.

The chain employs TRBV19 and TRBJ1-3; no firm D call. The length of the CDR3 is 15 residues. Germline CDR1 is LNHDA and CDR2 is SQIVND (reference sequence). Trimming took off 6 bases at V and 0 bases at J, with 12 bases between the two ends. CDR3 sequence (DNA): TGTGCCAGTAGCAAGACTTACTTCTCTGGAAACACCATATATTTT. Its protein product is CASSKTYFSGNTIYF.

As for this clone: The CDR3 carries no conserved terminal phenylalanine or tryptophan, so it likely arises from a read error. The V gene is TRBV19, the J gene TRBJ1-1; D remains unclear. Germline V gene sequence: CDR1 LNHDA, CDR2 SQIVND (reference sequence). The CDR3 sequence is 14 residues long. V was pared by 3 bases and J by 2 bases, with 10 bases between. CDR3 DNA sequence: TGTGCCAGTAGTATCGGGCAGTTCAACACTGAAGCTTTCCTT. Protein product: CASSIGQFNTEAFL.

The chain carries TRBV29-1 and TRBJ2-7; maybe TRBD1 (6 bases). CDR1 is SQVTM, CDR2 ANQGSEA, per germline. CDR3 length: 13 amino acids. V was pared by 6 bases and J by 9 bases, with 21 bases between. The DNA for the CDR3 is TGCAGCGTGCAACCACAGGGCTCCTTGGGGCAGTACTTC. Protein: CSVQPQGSLGQYF.

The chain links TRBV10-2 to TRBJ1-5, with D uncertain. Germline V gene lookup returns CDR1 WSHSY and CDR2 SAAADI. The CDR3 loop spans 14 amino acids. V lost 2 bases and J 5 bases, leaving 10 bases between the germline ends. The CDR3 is CASSEPPEDQPQHF. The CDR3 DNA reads TGCGCCAGCAGTGAGCCTCCGGAGGATCAGCCCCAGCATTTT.

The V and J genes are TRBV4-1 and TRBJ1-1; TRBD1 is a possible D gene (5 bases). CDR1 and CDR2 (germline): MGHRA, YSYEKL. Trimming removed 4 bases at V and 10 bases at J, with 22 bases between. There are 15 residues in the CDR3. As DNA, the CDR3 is TGCGCCAGCAGCCCGTGGAGACAGCAAGGGATCCCAGCTTTCTTT. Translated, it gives CASSPWRQQGIPAFF.

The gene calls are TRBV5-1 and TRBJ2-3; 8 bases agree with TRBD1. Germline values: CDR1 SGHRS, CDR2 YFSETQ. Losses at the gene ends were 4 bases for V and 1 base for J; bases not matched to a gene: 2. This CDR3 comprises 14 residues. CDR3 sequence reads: CASSKDRGTDTQYF. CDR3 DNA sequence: TGCGCCAGCAGCAAGGACAGGGGCACAGATACGCAGTATTTT.

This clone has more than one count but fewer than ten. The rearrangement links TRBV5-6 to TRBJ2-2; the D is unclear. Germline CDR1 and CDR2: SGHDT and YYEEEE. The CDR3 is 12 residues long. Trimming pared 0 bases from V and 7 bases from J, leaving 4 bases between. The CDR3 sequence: CASSLGGGELFF. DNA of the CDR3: TGTGCCAGCAGCTTGGGGGGCGGGGAGCTGTTTTTT.

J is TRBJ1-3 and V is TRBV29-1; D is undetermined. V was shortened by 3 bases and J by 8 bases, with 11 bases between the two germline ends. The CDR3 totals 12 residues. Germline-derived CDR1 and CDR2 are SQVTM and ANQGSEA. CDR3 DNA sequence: TGCAGCGTTGATGTAGGGTGGGACACCATATATTTT. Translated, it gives CSVDVGWDTIYF.

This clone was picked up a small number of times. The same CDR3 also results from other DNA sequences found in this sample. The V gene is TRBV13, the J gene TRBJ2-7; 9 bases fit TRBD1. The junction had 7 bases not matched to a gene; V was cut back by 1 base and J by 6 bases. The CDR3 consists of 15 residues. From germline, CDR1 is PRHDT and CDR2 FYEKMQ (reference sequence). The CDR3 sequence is CASSLARTGATEQYF. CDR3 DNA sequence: TGTGCCAGCAGCTTAGCCAGGACAGGGGCCACCGAGCAGTACTTC.

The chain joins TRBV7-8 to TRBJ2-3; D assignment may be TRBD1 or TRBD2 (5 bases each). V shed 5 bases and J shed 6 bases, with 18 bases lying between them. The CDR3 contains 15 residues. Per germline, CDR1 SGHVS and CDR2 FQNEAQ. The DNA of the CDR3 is TGTGCCAGCAGCCTGGGTGAGGGGTTATCTGATACGCAGTATTTT. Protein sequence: CASSLGEGLSDTQYF. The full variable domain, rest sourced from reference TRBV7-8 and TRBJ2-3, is GAGVSQSPRYKVAKRGQDVALRCDPISGHVSLFWYQQALGQGPEFLTYFQNEAQLDKSGLPSDRFFAERPEGSVSTLKIQRTQQEDSAVYLCASSLGEGLSDTQYFGPGTRLTVL.

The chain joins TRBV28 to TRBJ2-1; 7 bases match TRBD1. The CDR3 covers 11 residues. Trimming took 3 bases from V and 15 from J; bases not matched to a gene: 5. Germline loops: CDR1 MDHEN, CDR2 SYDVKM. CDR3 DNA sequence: TGTGCCAGCAGTTTGGAACAGGGGTTGTTCTTC. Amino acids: CASSLEQGLFF.

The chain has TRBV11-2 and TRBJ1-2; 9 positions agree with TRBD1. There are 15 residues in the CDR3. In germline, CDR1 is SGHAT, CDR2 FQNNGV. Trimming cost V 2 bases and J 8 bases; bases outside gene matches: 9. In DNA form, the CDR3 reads TGTGCCAGCAGCTTACCTCCGGGACAGGGTGGCGGCTACACCTTC. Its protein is CASSLPPGQGGGYTF. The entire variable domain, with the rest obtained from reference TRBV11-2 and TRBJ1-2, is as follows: EAGVAQSPRYKIIEKRQSVAFWCNPISGHATLYWYQQILGQGPKLLIQFQNNGVVDDSQLPKDRFSAERLKGVDSTLKIQPAKLEDSAVYLCASSLPPGQGGGYTFGSGTRLTVV.

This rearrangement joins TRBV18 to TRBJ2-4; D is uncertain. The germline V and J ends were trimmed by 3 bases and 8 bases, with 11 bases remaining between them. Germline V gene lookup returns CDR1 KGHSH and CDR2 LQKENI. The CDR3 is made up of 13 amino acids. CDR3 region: CASSPAIWDIQYF. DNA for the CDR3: TGTGCCAGCTCACCTGCAATCTGGGACATTCAGTACTTC.

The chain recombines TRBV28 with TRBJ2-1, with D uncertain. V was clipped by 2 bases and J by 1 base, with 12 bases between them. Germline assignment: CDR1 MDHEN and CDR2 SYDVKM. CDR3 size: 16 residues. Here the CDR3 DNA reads TGTGCCAGCAGTTTAAGTCTGGCTAGTTCCTACAATGAGCAGTTCTTC. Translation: CASSLSLASSYNEQFF.

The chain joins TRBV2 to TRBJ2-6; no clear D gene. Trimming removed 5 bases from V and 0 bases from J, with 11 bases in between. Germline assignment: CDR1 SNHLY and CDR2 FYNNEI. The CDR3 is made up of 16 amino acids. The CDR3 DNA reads TGTGCCAGCAGTTCACTACAAGGCTCTGGGGCCAACGTCCTGACTTTC. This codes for CASSSLQGSGANVLTF.